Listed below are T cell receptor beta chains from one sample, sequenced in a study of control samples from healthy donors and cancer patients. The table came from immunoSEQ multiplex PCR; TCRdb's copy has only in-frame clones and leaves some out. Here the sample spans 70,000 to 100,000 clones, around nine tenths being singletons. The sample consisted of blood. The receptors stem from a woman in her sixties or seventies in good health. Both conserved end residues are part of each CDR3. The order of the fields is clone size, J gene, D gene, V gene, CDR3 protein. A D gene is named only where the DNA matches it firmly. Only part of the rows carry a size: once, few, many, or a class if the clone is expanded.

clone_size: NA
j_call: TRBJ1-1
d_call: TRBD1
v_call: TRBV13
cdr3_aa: CASSFPGTGINTEAFF

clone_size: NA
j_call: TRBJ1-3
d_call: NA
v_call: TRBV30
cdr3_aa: CAWRQGLDPDTIYF

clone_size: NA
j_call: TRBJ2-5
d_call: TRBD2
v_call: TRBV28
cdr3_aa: CASSSSRSSGRQETQYF

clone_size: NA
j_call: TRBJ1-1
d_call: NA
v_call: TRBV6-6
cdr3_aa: CASSLYVRPHEAFF

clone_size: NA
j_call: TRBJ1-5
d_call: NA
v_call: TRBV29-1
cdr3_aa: CSVGQPNQPQHF

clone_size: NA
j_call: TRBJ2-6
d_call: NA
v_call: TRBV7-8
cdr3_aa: CASAGTLGRSGANVLTF

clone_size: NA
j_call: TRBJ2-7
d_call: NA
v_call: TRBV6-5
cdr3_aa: CASSYNAKQYF

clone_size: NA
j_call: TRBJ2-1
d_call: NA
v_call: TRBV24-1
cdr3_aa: CATSDPKGGRVPVLNNEQFF

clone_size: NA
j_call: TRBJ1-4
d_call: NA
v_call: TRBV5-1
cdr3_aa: CASSLGNGYEKLFF

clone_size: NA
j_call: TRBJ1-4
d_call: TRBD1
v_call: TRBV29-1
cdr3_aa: CSVGDSSEKLFF

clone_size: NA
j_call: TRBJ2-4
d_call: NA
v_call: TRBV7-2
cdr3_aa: CASSFGLAKNIQYF

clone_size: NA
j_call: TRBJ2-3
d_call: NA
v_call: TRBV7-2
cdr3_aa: CASSPSSVSSTDTQYF

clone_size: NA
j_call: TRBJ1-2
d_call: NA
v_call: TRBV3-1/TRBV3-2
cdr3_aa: CASSLTSPLYYGYTF

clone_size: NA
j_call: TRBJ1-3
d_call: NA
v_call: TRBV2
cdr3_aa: CASNGRGRSGNTIYF

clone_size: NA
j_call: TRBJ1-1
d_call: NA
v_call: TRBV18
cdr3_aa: CASSSDRNTEAFF

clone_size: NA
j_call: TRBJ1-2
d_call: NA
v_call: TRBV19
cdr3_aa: CASSAPDYGYTF

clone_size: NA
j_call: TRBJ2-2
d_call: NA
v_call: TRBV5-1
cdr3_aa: CASSIPQGDTGELFF

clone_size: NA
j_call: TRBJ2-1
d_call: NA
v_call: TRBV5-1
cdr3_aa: CASRVGPAHEQFF

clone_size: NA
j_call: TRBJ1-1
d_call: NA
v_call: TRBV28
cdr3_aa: CASSLLTDLGPEAFF

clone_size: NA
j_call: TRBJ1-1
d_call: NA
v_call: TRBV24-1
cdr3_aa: CATRGEENTEAFF

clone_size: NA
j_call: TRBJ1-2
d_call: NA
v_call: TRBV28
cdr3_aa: CASSLGTPANYGYTF

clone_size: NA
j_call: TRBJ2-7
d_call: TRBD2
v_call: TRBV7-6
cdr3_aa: CASSLGTSGPYEQYF

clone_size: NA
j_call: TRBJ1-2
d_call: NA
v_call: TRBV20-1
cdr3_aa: CSARHGAYTF

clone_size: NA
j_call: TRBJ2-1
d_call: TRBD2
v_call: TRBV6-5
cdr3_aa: CASSKLAAYNEQFF

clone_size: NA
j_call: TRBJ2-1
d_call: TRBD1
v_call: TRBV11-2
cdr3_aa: CASSPPGQGSYNEQFF

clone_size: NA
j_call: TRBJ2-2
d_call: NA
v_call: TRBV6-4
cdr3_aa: CASSNYHGLSTGELFF

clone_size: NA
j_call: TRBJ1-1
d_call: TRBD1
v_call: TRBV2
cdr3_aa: CASLFRGWTEAFF

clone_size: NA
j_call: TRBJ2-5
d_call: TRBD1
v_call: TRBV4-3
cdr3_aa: CASSQSTGGQETQYF

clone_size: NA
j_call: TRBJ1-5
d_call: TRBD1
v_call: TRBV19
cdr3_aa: CASNRGTGYSNQPQHF

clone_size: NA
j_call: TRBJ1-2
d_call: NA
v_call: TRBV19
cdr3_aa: CASSIDPQGSYGYTF

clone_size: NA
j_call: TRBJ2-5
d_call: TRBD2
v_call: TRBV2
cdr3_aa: CASSSRTSGRVSQETQYF

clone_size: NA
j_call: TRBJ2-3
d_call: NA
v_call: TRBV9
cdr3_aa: CASSVGEGLRTDTQYF

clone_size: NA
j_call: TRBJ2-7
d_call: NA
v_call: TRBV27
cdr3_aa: CASSLVGGSSYEQYF

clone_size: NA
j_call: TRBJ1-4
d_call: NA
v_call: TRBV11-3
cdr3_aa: CASSLERGEKLFF

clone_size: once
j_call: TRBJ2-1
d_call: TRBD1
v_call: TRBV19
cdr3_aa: CATKEDRDAYNEQFF

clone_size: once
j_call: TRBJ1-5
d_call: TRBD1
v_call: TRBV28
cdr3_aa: CASRRTGRDYQPQHF